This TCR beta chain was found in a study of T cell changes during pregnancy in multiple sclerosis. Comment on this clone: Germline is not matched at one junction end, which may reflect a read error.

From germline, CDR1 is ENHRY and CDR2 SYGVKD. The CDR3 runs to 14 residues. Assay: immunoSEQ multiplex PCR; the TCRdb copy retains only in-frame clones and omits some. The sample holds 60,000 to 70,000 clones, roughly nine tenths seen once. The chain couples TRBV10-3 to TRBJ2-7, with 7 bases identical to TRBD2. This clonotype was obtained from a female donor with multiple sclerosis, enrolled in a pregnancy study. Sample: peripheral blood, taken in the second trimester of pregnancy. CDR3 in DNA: TGTGCCATCAATGAGCGGGGAGGGGTGGATGAGCAGTACTTC. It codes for CAINERGGVDEQYF.